These T cell receptor beta chains were read from a single sample in a study of shared clonotypes between healthy human individuals. Clones were read by immunoSEQ multiplex PCR, and TCRdb kept only the in-frame ones, dropping some. The top ten hold over 0.12% of the sample, which has millions of clones, over 85% seen once. Material for sequencing was naive CD4+ T cells sorted from blood. Receptors were obtained from a man between 18 and 29 years old in good health. Both conserved end residues are part of each CDR3. Fields, in order: CDR3 protein, CDR3 DNA, V gene, clone size, CDR3 length, J gene, D gene. The D gene is left open where the match is weak. The size field is filled for only some rows; it gives once, few, many or a size class.

CASRGANEQFF	TGTGCCAGCAGGGGAGCCAATGAGCAGTTCTTC	TRBV6-5	NA	11	TRBJ2-1	NA
CASSQPRPGTQYF	TGTGCCAGCAGCCAACCCCGGCCCGGGACCCAGTACTTC	TRBV14	NA	13	TRBJ2-5	NA
CASSPRENEETQYF	TGTGCCAGCAGCCCCAGGGAGAACGAAGAGACCCAGTACTTC	TRBV28	NA	14	TRBJ2-5	NA
CASSQAGGQPQHF	TGCGCCAGCAGCCAAGCCGGAGGGCAGCCCCAGCATTTT	TRBV4-3	NA	13	TRBJ1-5	NA
CASSGGQSSYEQYF	TGTGCCAGTAGTGGGGGACAGAGTTCCTACGAGCAGTACTTC	TRBV19	NA	14	TRBJ2-7	TRBD1
CASSQLQAPGSYEQYF	TGCGCCAGCAGCCAATTACAGGCCCCGGGCTCCTACGAGCAGTACTTC	TRBV4-1	NA	16	TRBJ2-7	NA
CASSPGLNTGELFF	TGCGCCAGCAGCCCGGGACTTAACACCGGGGAGCTGTTTTTT	TRBV5-1	NA	14	TRBJ2-2	NA
CASSLEGTDTQYF	TGCGCCAGCAGCCTGGAGGGCACAGATACGCAGTATTTT	TRBV5-1	NA	13	TRBJ2-3	NA
CASSPWSVGETQYF	TGTGCCAGCTCACCGTGGTCCGTGGGGGAGACCCAGTACTTC	TRBV18	NA	14	TRBJ2-5	NA
CASSLDRGTGNTIYF	TGTGCCAGCAGCTTGGACAGGGGGACTGGAAACACCATATATTTT	TRBV7-2	NA	15	TRBJ1-3	TRBD1
CASSLGAFGTGGTMKLFF	TGTGCCAGCAGCTTAGGAGCTTTTGGGACAGGGGGCACGATGAAACTGTTTTTT	TRBV7-6	once	18	TRBJ1-4	TRBD1
CASSLGLAANEQFF	TGTGCCAGCAGTTTAGGACTAGCGGCCAATGAGCAGTTCTTC	TRBV27	NA	14	TRBJ2-1	TRBD2
CASSLTSGRGQFF	TGCGCCAGCAGCTTGACTAGCGGTAGGGGGCAGTTCTTC	TRBV5-1	NA	13	TRBJ2-1	TRBD2
CASSLAVGYEQFF	TGTGCCAGCAGCTTAGCGGTAGGCTATGAGCAGTTCTTC	TRBV7-2	NA	13	TRBJ2-1	NA
CASSPDGRAGTGELFF	TGTGCCAGCAGCCCCGACGGCAGGGCCGGGACCGGGGAGCTGTTTTTT	TRBV7-3	NA	16	TRBJ2-2	NA
CASSYPAGQGPEQYF	TGTGCCAGCAGTTACCCCGCGGGACAGGGACCGGAGCAGTACTTC	TRBV6-5	once	15	TRBJ2-7	TRBD1
CASSFYGQNTEAFF	TGTGCCAGCAGCTTTTACGGACAGAACACTGAAGCTTTCTTT	TRBV7-2	NA	14	TRBJ1-1	NA
CAISDDVAGGPYGYTF	TGTGCCATCAGTGATGATGTGGCAGGGGGCCCCTACGGCTACACCTTC	TRBV10-3	NA	16	TRBJ1-2	TRBD1
CSAIGPNEQFF	TGCAGTGCTATCGGTCCAAATGAGCAGTTCTTC	TRBV20-1	NA	11	TRBJ2-1	NA
CASSLNGGPSVNTGELFF	TGTGCCAGCAGCTTAAATGGGGGCCCTTCGGTGAACACCGGGGAGCTGTTTTTT	TRBV7-3	NA	18	TRBJ2-2	NA
CASGTGSTGSGANVLTF	TGCGCCAGCGGGACAGGCTCTACAGGATCTGGGGCCAACGTCCTGACTTTC	TRBV5-1	NA	17	TRBJ2-6	TRBD1
CASISGGLNTGELFF	TGTGCCAGCATTAGCGGGGGGCTTAACACCGGGGAGCTGTTTTTT	TRBV2	NA	15	TRBJ2-2	TRBD2
CASSYGTVFGNQPQHF	TGTGCCAGTAGTTATGGGACAGTTTTCGGGAATCAGCCCCAGCATTTT	TRBV19	NA	16	TRBJ1-5	TRBD1
CASSLGSTGKTYEQYF	TGTGCCAGCAGCTTGGGTTCGACAGGTAAAACCTACGAGCAGTACTTC	TRBV5-8	NA	16	TRBJ2-7	NA
CASSSVGVGYNEQFF	TGTGCCAGCAGTTCCGTGGGAGTGGGTTACAATGAGCAGTTCTTC	TRBV6-5	once	15	TRBJ2-1	NA
CASGLGGSADTQYF	TGTGCTAGTGGTTTGGGGGGTAGCGCAGATACGCAGTATTTT	TRBV12-5	NA	14	TRBJ2-3	NA
CASSPAGDQETQYF	TGCGCCAGCAGCCCAGCGGGAGATCAAGAGACCCAGTACTTC	TRBV4-3	NA	14	TRBJ2-5	TRBD2
CASRQPGTGGREQYF	TGTGCCAGCAGACAACCAGGGACAGGGGGGAGAGAGCAGTACTTC	TRBV2	NA	15	TRBJ2-7	TRBD1
CASSRTGQTGELFF	TGTGCCAGCTCAAGAACGGGGCAGACCGGGGAGCTGTTTTTT	TRBV6-1	NA	14	TRBJ2-2	NA
CASSLGSREVLYF	TGTGCCAGCAGTTTAGGGTCCAGGGAGGTGTTGTACTTC	TRBV27	NA	13	TRBJ2-7	NA
CAISRPGTGGSGYTF	TGTGCCATCAGTCGTCCCGGGACAGGGGGCAGTGGCTACACCTTC	TRBV10-3	NA	15	TRBJ1-2	TRBD1
CASSGTGTHEQYF	TGCGCCAGCAGCGGGACAGGGACCCACGAGCAGTACTTC	TRBV5-1	NA	13	TRBJ2-7	TRBD1
CAWRITSSGNTIYF	TGTGCCTGGAGAATCACGAGCTCTGGAAACACCATATATTTT	TRBV30	NA	14	TRBJ1-3	NA